Below, 12 T cell receptor beta chains from the same sample are listed, as sequenced in a study of T cell responses to AZD1222 COVID-19 vaccine. Some clones are missing from TCRdb's copy, which holds only in-frame ones; the method was immunoSEQ multiplex PCR. Among 100,000 to 150,000 clones, around 92% were seen once, and the ten largest hold 1.1%. The starting material was peripheral blood, obtained on day 0 of AZD1222 vaccination. The receptors were gathered from an adult in good health.

This rearrangement joins TRBV5-4 to TRBJ2-2; D is undetermined. This CDR3 is 14 amino acids long. The germline gives CDR1 SGHNT, CDR2 YYREEE (reference sequence). V dropped 0 bases and J dropped 5 bases, with 8 bases sitting between them. The CDR3 bases are TGTGCCAGCAGCTTGGCCGTGGGAACCGGGGAGCTGTTTTTT. This codes for CASSLAVGTGELFF. Combining the CDR3 with reference TRBV5-4 and TRBJ2-2 gives the whole variable domain ETGVTQSPTHLIKTRGQQVTLRCSSQSGHNTVSWYQQALGQGPQFIFQYYREEENGRGNFPPRFSGLQFPNYSSELNVNALELDDSALYLCASSLAVGTGELFFGEGSRLTVL.

This clone was recorded once. The rearrangement uses TRBV7-9 and TRBJ2-2, with D tentatively TRBD1 (5 bases). The V and J ends lost 3 bases and 6 bases respectively, with 11 bases between them. The CDR3 runs 14 residues. Germline V gene lookup returns CDR1 SEHNR and CDR2 FQNEAQ (reference sequence). CDR3: CASSFPMGPGELFF. The CDR3, as DNA: TGTGCCAGCAGCTTTCCGATGGGGCCCGGGGAGCTGTTTTTT. Full variable domain (missing parts from reference TRBV7-9 and TRBJ2-2): DTGVSQNPRHKITKRGQNVTFRCDPISEHNRLYWYRQTLGQGPEFLTYFQNEAQLEKSRLLSDRFSAERPKGSFSTLEIQRTEQGDSAMYLCASSFPMGPGELFFGEGSRLTVL.

The chain joins TRBV7-3 to TRBJ2-2, with TRBD2 matching 8 bases. CDR1 is SGHTA, CDR2 FQGTGA, per germline. The J segment lost 1 base and the V segment lost 1 base, leaving 5 bases of the junction unmatched. The CDR3 sequence is 17 residues long. CDR3 in amino acids: CASSLRALAGNTGELFF. CDR3 DNA sequence: TGTGCCAGCAGCTTAAGGGCCCTAGCGGGGAACACCGGGGAGCTGTTTTTT.

CDR3 protein: CASSLEETGPSYGYTF. The CDR3 bases are TGTGCCAGCAGCTTAGAGGAGACAGGACCCTCCTATGGCTACACCTTC. The chain is built from TRBV7-9 and TRBJ1-2, with D perhaps matching TRBD1 (6 bases). V was trimmed by 1 base and J by 4 bases, leaving 16 bases between them. Per the germline V gene, CDR1 is SEHNR and CDR2 is FQNEAQ (reference sequence). The CDR3 totals 16 residues.

This rearrangement joins TRBV7-9 to TRBJ1-1, with D possibly TRBD1 on 6 matching bases. Germline CDR1 SEHNR, CDR2 FQNEAQ (reference sequence). V shed 5 bases and J shed 5 bases, with 12 bases lying between them. The CDR3 runs 13 residues. DNA of the CDR3: TGTGCCAGCAGCGCACAGGGAGAAACTGAAGCTTTCTTT. Amino acid sequence: CASSAQGETEAFF.

The V gene is TRBV27, the J gene TRBJ1-2, with D uncertain. The germline V gene has CDR1 MNHEY and CDR2 SMNVEV (reference sequence). The CDR3 is 15 residues long. Trimming cost V 2 bases and J 3 bases, with 13 bases left between them. The CDR3 loop reads CASSLNVRKDYGYTF. The CDR3 region has the DNA TGTGCCAGCAGTTTAAACGTTCGGAAGGACTATGGCTACACCTTC.

The chain recombines TRBV29-1 with TRBJ1-5, with D tentatively TRBD1 (6 bases). Trimming removed 4 bases from V and 6 bases from J, with 13 bases in between. CDR1 and CDR2 from the germline V gene are SQVTM and ANQGSEA. The CDR3 consists of 13 residues. CDR3: CSVAGGFGQPQHF. The CDR3 DNA is TGCAGCGTTGCGGGGGGCTTCGGTCAGCCCCAGCATTTT.

The rearrangement uses TRBV10-3 and TRBJ1-2, with a possible D match to TRBD1 (6 bases). The CDR3 loop spans 12 amino acids. V lost 4 bases and J lost 3, with 6 bases in between. Per the germline V gene, CDR1 is ENHRY and CDR2 is SYGVKD. CDR3 residues: CAISGTDYGYTF. The DNA of the CDR3 is TGTGCCATCAGTGGGACAGACTATGGCTACACCTTC.

J is TRBJ2-5 and V is TRBV18; no firm D call. Trimming shortened V by 6 bases and J by 0 bases, and 5 bases separated the two germline ends. Germline CDR1 is KGHSH and CDR2 is LQKENI. This CDR3 comprises 12 residues. Here the CDR3 DNA reads TGTGCCAGCTCGTATAACCAAGAGACCCAGTACTTC. This gives the protein CASSYNQETQYF.

In this sample, this clone turned up once. The chain has TRBV7-8 and TRBJ2-5; no clear D. The CDR3 is made up of 11 amino acids. Germline CDR1 is SGHVS and CDR2 is FQNEAQ. The ends were cut back, 7 bases at V and 5 bases at J, with 8 bases in the middle. CDR3 DNA: TGTGCCAGCACCTCTGCGGAGACCCAGTACTTC. This translates into CASTSAETQYF. The full variable domain, in which reference TRBV7-8 and TRBJ2-5 provide the parts outside the CDR3, is GAGVSQSPRYKVAKRGQDVALRCDPISGHVSLFWYQQALGQGPEFLTYFQNEAQLDKSGLPSDRFFAERPEGSVSTLKIQRTQQEDSAVYLCASTSAETQYFGPGTRLLVL.

The V gene is TRBV4-2, the J gene TRBJ2-1, with 10 bases aligning to TRBD2. Trimming cost V 1 base and J 6 bases; bases outside gene matches: 21. The germline V gene has CDR1 LGHNA and CDR2 YNFKEQ. This CDR3 region has 21 residues. CDR3 nucleotides: TGTGCCAGCAGCCAAGCCAAGGGGTGGGGATCAGGGCTAGCGGGGGCCAATGAGCAGTTCTTC. Its translation is CASSQAKGWGSGLAGANEQFF.

The gene calls are TRBV14 and TRBJ1-1, with unresolved D. The germline CDR1 and CDR2 sequences are SGHDN and FVKESK. V was trimmed by 4 bases and J by 0 bases, leaving 6 bases between them. This CDR3 spans 13 amino acids. Written as DNA, the CDR3 is TGTGCCAGCAGCCCTGAGTTGAACACTGAAGCTTTCTTT. Protein sequence: CASSPELNTEAFF.